This TCR beta chain was identified during a study of shared clonotypes between healthy human individuals. The CDR3 sequence is 16 residues long. Germline-derived CDR1 and CDR2 are SNHLY and FYNNEI. V dropped 1 base and J dropped 6; count of bases not matched to a gene: 2. Details on this clone: Its antigen is as yet unknown.

Broader study findings: Sampling covered nothing but blood. Tissue TCR repertoires likely differ from those found in blood.

Unsorted PBMC samples were amplified in replicate PCRs containing approximately 300 ng DNA, 30,000 or so T cell genomes. Unsorted PBMC DNA underwent sequencing on ten immunoSEQ deep assay plates. Clones were read by immunoSEQ multiplex PCR, and TCRdb kept only the in-frame ones, dropping some. The sample contains around 500,000 clones, 70% to 80% of which appear only once. Sequencing used PBMCs. The chain couples TRBV2 to TRBJ2-1; 14 nucleotides line up with TRBD2. This receptor was obtained from a woman between 35 and 50 years old in good health. Some clones in this sample may be carry-over from other donors' samples. CDR3 protein: CASSEEGLAGGNEQFF. CDR3 in DNA: TGTGCCAGCAGTGAAGAAGGACTAGCGGGAGGCAATGAGCAGTTCTTC.